This paragraph reports one T cell receptor (beta chain). Its antigen is unidentified. This sample was included in a study of shared clonotypes between healthy human individuals. Broader study findings: For naive CD4 cells, approximately 5% of clonotypes were shared across a handful of donors. Larger richness was generally estimated for naive than memory subsets.

A CD45RA+ naive subset and a CD45RA-negative memory subset were split from CD4+ cells. TCRdb's copy holds only in-frame clones and misses some; the assay was immunoSEQ multiplex PCR. The repertoire has 1,500,000 or so clones, around 95% of them found once; the top ten carry approximately 1.1%. CDR3 size: 18 residues. Trimming left V 2 bases short and J 3 bases short, with 20 bases between. CDR1 is ENHRY, CDR2 SYGVKD, per germline. The source of this sequence is a man in his thirties or forties in good health. Sequenced: naive CD4+ T cells sorted from blood. The subset denotes: CD45RA+ positively selected. The genes are TRBV10-3 and TRBJ2-1; perhaps D is TRBD1 or TRBD2 (6 bases each). The CDR3 sequence: CAISEGTFTGTYYNEQFF. In nucleotides, the CDR3 is TGTGCCATCAGTGAGGGGACTTTCACCGGGACATACTACAATGAGCAGTTCTTC.